This T cell receptor beta chain was sequenced for a study of CD8 T cells in ankylosing spondylitis. Study conclusions and caveats: Ankylosing spondylitis blood seemed to carry a telltale TCR beta motif made of under 10 highly homologous variants.

Scientists made TCR beta libraries using quantitative 5'-RACE with molecular barcodes. MiXCR, applied by TCRdb to the 5' RACE reads, yields one record per CDR3 protein. Of approximately 200,000 distinct CDR3 sequences detected, 13% appear once; the ten largest clones hold approximately 15%. The trim removed 2 bases at V and 3 bases at J, leaving 4 bases unmatched. Looked up from germline, CDR1 is SGHDT and CDR2 is YYEEEE. The CDR3 length is 15 residues. This clonotype occurred a few times. Its specificity is not known. This clonotype originated in a male donor with ankylosing spondylitis or in good health (not recorded which). The chain combines TRBV5-6 with TRBJ2-3; 9 bases are shared with TRBD2. Input material: blood, either unsorted or a sorted T cell fraction (not recorded which). In nucleotides, the CDR3 is TGTGCCAGCAGCTTCGGGCGGGGGGGTACAGATACGCAGTATTTT. This codes for CASSFGRGGTDTQYF.